The 18 T cell receptor beta chains listed next were all sequenced from one sample in a study of T cell changes during pregnancy in multiple sclerosis. Sequenced by immunoSEQ multiplex PCR; TCRdb stores in-frame clones only, minus some. Here the sample spans roughly 93,000 clones, approximately 92% being singletons. Sequences were derived from peripheral blood, sampled after pregnancy. The receptors come from a female donor with multiple sclerosis, enrolled in a pregnancy study.

V usage is TRBV7-2 and J usage is TRBJ2-2, with 13 bases that match TRBD2. Germline CDR1 SGHTA, CDR2 FQGNSA. The trim removed 5 bases at V and 7 bases at J, leaving 13 bases unmatched. The CDR3 extends over 18 amino acids. The CDR3 nucleotides read TGTGCCAGCAGCCTATACGCCGGGACTAGCGGGGACGGCGGGGAGCTGTTTTTT. Amino acids: CASSLYAGTSGDGGELFF.

The chain joins TRBV10-2 to TRBJ1-5; maybe TRBD1 (5 bases). This CDR3 spans 17 amino acids. Germline V gives CDR1 WSHSY, CDR2 SAAADI. Deletions cut 0 bases from V and 6 bases from J, with 18 bases between. CDR3 nucleotides: TGCGCCAGCAGTGAGTCCTCCGGGGGGGGTGTGGGTCAGCCCCAGCATTTT. Residues: CASSESSGGGVGQPQHF.

This clone is a singleton in its sample. V usage is TRBV2 and J usage is TRBJ2-7; 10 positions agree with TRBD1. The ends lost 7 bases at V and 4 bases at J; junction bases unmatched: 7. CDR1 is SNHLY, CDR2 FYNNEI, per germline. The CDR3 contains 14 residues. CDR3 in DNA: TGTGCCAGCAATCCCGGACAGGGGGAGTACGAGCAGTACTTC. Its protein product is CASNPGQGEYEQYF.

This sequence joins TRBV21-1 and TRBJ2-2; the DNA was not used to check the table's D call, TRBD2. TRBV21-1 has pseudogene status. This CDR3 contains 16 residues. CDR3 coding DNA: TGTGCCAGCAGCATGTGTGGTAGCGGGTCCGCCGGGGAGCTGTTTTTT. This gives the protein CASSMCGSGSAGELFF.

This rearrangement joins TRBV30 to TRBJ2-5; TRBD2 might be the D (5 bases). The J call may be incorrect, as the DNA end agrees better with TRBJ2-7. Germline CDR1 GTSNPN, CDR2 SVGIG (reference sequence). The CDR3 extends over 12 amino acids. CDR3 region: CAWNTGTYEQYF. CDR3 nucleotide sequence: TGTGCCTGGAATACGGGAACCTACGAGCAGTACTTC.

The chain links TRBV27 to TRBJ2-7, with TRBD1 matching over 7 bases. Germline V gene sequence: CDR1 MNHEY, CDR2 SMNVEV (reference sequence). This CDR3 contains 15 residues. V gave up 7 bases and J gave up 1 base; unmatched junction bases: 10. In nucleotides, the CDR3 is TGTGCCAGCACAACCCGTGAACAGGGGTCCTACGAGCAGTACTTC. It translates to CASTTREQGSYEQYF.

The genes are TRBV7-9 and TRBJ2-3; D may be TRBD2 (5 bases). CDR3 size: 13 residues. V was trimmed by 5 bases and J by 10 bases, leaving 16 bases between them. Germline V gives CDR1 SEHNR, CDR2 FQNEAQ (reference sequence). The CDR3 here is CASSPLLSVSQYF. In nucleotides, the CDR3 is TGTGCCAGCAGCCCCCTACTTAGCGTGTCGCAGTATTTT.

The chain recombines TRBV5-4 with TRBJ2-5, with 11 bases lining up with TRBD2. CDR3 length equals 16 residues. Losses at the gene ends were 3 bases for V and 4 bases for J; bases not matched to a gene: 8. Germline CDR1 reads SGHNT; CDR2 reads YYREEE (reference sequence). CDR3 residues: CASSSAVAGGSETQYF. In DNA, the CDR3 is TGTGCCAGCAGCTCGGCAGTAGCGGGAGGGTCAGAGACCCAGTACTTC.

CDR3 sequence: CASSLDQGANGYTF. The CDR3 DNA reads TGTGCCAGCAGCTTAGATCAGGGTGCGAACGGCTACACCTTC. This chain joins TRBV7-8 and TRBJ1-2; possibly TRBD1 for D (5 bases). The CDR3 consists of 14 residues. The V gene's germline CDR1 is SGHVS and CDR2 FQNEAQ. With 1 base removed from V and 8 bases from J, the gap between germline ends came to 14 bases.

The V gene is TRBV7-9, the J gene TRBJ2-7; 11 nucleotides align to TRBD1. V lost 4 bases and J lost 3; bases outside the gene matches: 2. CDR3 length equals 14 residues. Per germline, CDR1 SEHNR and CDR2 FQNEAQ (reference sequence). The CDR3 sequence is CASSWDRGSYEQYF. In DNA, the CDR3 is TGTGCCAGCAGCTGGGACAGGGGGAGCTACGAGCAGTACTTC.

V is TRBV28 and J is TRBJ1-2, with D perhaps matching TRBD1 (6 bases). There are 17 residues in the CDR3. V lost 2 bases to trimming and J lost 4 bases, with 20 bases between them. The germline V gene has CDR1 MDHEN and CDR2 SYDVKM. CDR3 sequence (DNA): TGTGCCAGCAGTTTAGGTACACGTGGGGGGGCTCTCTATGGCTACACCTTC. Its translation is CASSLGTRGGALYGYTF.

The V and J genes are TRBV6-1 and TRBJ1-2; weak D call: TRBD1 (6 bases). This CDR3 is built from 12 residues. Germline assignment: CDR1 MNHNS and CDR2 SASEGT. Trimming left V 5 bases short and J 8 bases short, with 12 bases between. The CDR3 DNA reads as TGTGCCAGCAGTCCAGGGGTATACGGCTACACCTTC. This codes for CASSPGVYGYTF.

The genes are TRBV6-1 and TRBJ2-7; tentative D call: TRBD2 (7 bases). V was shortened by 10 bases and J by 5 bases, with 24 bases between the two germline ends. The germline gives CDR1 MNHNS, CDR2 SASEGT. The CDR3 spans 15 residues. This CDR3 is CATRRGDKKRDEQYF. Written as DNA, the CDR3 is TGTGCCACCCGCCGGGGGGACAAGAAGCGCGACGAGCAGTACTTC.

V usage is TRBV11-2 and J usage is TRBJ2-7; 7 nucleotides match TRBD1. The V gene end was trimmed by 5 bases and the J gene end by 6 bases; junction bases not matched to a gene: 4. Germline CDR1 is SGHAT and CDR2 is FQNNGV. The CDR3 is made up of 12 amino acids. The CDR3 coding sequence is TGTGCCAGCAGCCTTGACAGGGTCGAGCAGTACTTC. Protein product: CASSLDRVEQYF.

This clone was recorded once. This chain links TRBV30 with TRBJ1-5; D not certain. V lost 2 bases and J 5 bases, leaving 10 bases between the germline ends. The germline gives CDR1 GTSNPN, CDR2 SVGIG (reference sequence). This CDR3 region has 13 residues. Here the CDR3 DNA reads TGTGCCTGGAGTCTGGCAAGCGATCAGCCCCAGCATTTT. Protein sequence: CAWSLASDQPQHF.

The chain employs TRBV19 and TRBJ2-3; D unclear. The CDR3 sequence is 15 residues long. Trimming stripped 4 bases from V and 2 bases from J, with 13 bases between. The germline V gene has CDR1 LNHDA and CDR2 SQIVND (reference sequence). This CDR3 is CASSNPRSFTDTQYF. The DNA of the CDR3 is TGTGCCAGTAGTAATCCACGGTCCTTCACAGATACGCAGTATTTT.

J is TRBJ2-1 and V is TRBV18; D may be TRBD2 (6 bases). The CDR3 runs 15 residues. V lost 3 bases to trimming and J lost 1 base, with 10 bases between them. Germline V lookup: CDR1 KGHSH, CDR2 LQKENI. CDR3 sequence (DNA): TGTGCCAGCTCACCGCCCGGACTATCCTACAATGAGCAGTTCTTC. Amino acid sequence: CASSPPGLSYNEQFF. Together with reference TRBV18 and TRBJ2-1, the CDR3 gives the full variable domain: NAGVMQNPRHLVRRRGQEARLRCSPMKGHSHVYWYRQLPEEGLKFMVYLQKENIIDESGMPKERFSAEFPKEGPSILRIQQVVRGDSAAYFCASSPPGLSYNEQFFGPGTRLTVL.

This clone has a single count. The chain couples TRBV7-2 to TRBJ1-5; tentative D call: TRBD1 (6 bases). The germline gives CDR1 SGHTA, CDR2 FQGNSA. Trimming pared 3 bases from V and 3 bases from J, leaving 12 bases between. This CDR3 has 15 residues. CDR3 DNA: TGTGCCAGCAGCTTGTCGGGGGGGCCCAATCAGCCCCAGCATTTT. This gives the protein CASSLSGGPNQPQHF.